This TCR beta chain emerged from a study of shared clonotypes between healthy human individuals. Findings and limits, study-wide: Non-shared clonotypes showed lower generation probabilities than clonotypes common to all four donors.

Using immunoSEQ multiplex PCR, the repertoire was profiled, and TCRdb retains in-frame clones only, with some absent. The sample has some 2,100,000 clones, roughly 91% seen once; the top ten hold around 1.7%. Remarks on this clone: Its antigen is as yet unknown.

Germline values: CDR1 ENHRY, CDR2 SYGVKD. The CDR3 is 14 amino acids. Losses at the gene ends were 4 bases for V and 5 bases for J; bases not matched to a gene: 5. In the naive CD8 group, cells lacked CD45RO and were positively selected for CCR7, so terminally differentiated effector memory CD45RA+ cells were left out. V is TRBV10-3 and J is TRBJ1-1, with 9 bases aligning to TRBD1. The TCR was taken from a young man in good health. Some clones in this sample may be carry-over from other donors' samples. Sample: naive CD8+ T cells from PBMCs. CDR3 in DNA: TGTGCCATCAGTGGCGACAGGGGGTGGACTGAAGCTTTCTTT. This sequence encodes CAISGDRGWTEAFF.